This T cell receptor beta chain appears in the sequencing data of a study of blood T cell repertoires in COVID-19. For the study at large: Material from acute and convalescent COVID-19 was sourced from the United States, Italy and Spain.

In germline, CDR1 is SEHNR, CDR2 FQNEAQ (reference sequence). CDR3 length equals 13 residues. The ends were cut back, 5 bases at V and 2 bases at J, with 10 bases in the middle. Data came from immunoSEQ multiplex PCR; TCRdb stores just in-frame clones and leaves some out. Of roughly 330,000 clones listed, just over 85% are singletons. Recovered participants had two consecutive negative NP/OP PCR tests, healthcare professional clearance, or symptom resolution. This chain joins TRBV7-9 and TRBJ2-7, with TRBD1 as a possible D gene (6 bases). The TCR sequence derives from a woman younger than 35 who had recovered from COVID-19. The source material was PBMCs or T cells enriched from blood (not recorded which). As DNA, the CDR3 is TGTGCCAGCAGCCCGGACAGCCCCTACGAGCAGTACTTC. It codes for CASSPDSPYEQYF. The full variable domain, in which reference TRBV7-9 and TRBJ2-7 provide the parts outside the CDR3, is DTGVSQNPRHKITKRGQNVTFRCDPISEHNRLYWYRQTLGQGPEFLTYFQNEAQLEKSRLLSDRFSAERPKGSFSTLEIQRTEQGDSAMYLCASSPDSPYEQYFGPGTRLTVT.